Following are 16 T cell receptor beta chains from one sample sequenced in a study of blood T cell repertoires in COVID-19. Profiling relied on immunoSEQ multiplex PCR, and the TCRdb table lists in-frame clones only, not all of them. The data contain about 160,000 clones, approximately 91% of them seen just once; the ten biggest clones take up roughly 2%. The specimen was peripheral blood. The source is a man between 18 and 29 years old with acute or convalescent COVID-19.

This chain uses TRBV7-9 with TRBJ2-3; no reliable D call. Germline V CDR1 and CDR2: SEHNR, FQNEAQ (reference sequence). Deletions cut 3 bases from V and 4 bases from J, with 5 bases between. This CDR3 region has 12 residues. CDR3 DNA: TGTGCCAGCAGCTTCTCTTCAGATACGCAGTATTTT. Protein sequence: CASSFSSDTQYF.

The gene calls are TRBV5-1 and TRBJ2-7, with a weak D call TRBD2 (5 bases). Germline V gene lookup returns CDR1 SGHRS and CDR2 YFSETQ. The CDR3 totals 16 residues. V lost 4 bases and J lost 0, with 17 bases in between. The CDR3 protein is CASSTRLIGSSYEQYF. In DNA, the CDR3 is TGCGCCAGCAGCACCAGACTGATTGGGAGCTCCTACGAGCAGTACTTC.

The chain uses TRBV7-9 and TRBJ2-7; 9 bases agree with TRBD1. The trim removed 1 base at V and 4 bases at J, leaving 5 bases unmatched. The CDR3 covers 15 residues. Per germline, CDR1 SEHNR and CDR2 FQNEAQ (reference sequence). The DNA for the CDR3 is TGTGCCAGCAGCTTAGGTGTGACAGGGGGGTACGAGCAGTACTTC. Protein: CASSLGVTGGYEQYF. Complete variable domain (other parts from reference TRBV7-9 and TRBJ2-7): DTGVSQNPRHKITKRGQNVTFRCDPISEHNRLYWYRQTLGQGPEFLTYFQNEAQLEKSRLLSDRFSAERPKGSFSTLEIQRTEQGDSAMYLCASSLGVTGGYEQYFGPGTRLTVT.

The chain uses TRBV7-9 and TRBJ1-1; unclear D gene. This CDR3 is built from 15 residues. V lost 5 bases and J 5 bases, leaving 18 bases between the germline ends. Germline V gene sequence: CDR1 SEHNR, CDR2 FQNEAQ (reference sequence). CDR3 in amino acids: CASSPGGPSGTEAFF. In nucleotides, the CDR3 is TGTGCCAGCAGCCCAGGAGGTCCTTCCGGGACTGAAGCTTTCTTT.

This clone was seen a single time. The rearrangement uses TRBV29-1 and TRBJ2-1; 7 bases agree with TRBD1. There are 12 residues in the CDR3. Germline loops: CDR1 SQVTM, CDR2 ANQGSEA. Losses at the gene ends were 4 bases for V and 8 bases for J; bases not matched to a gene: 5. CDR3 protein: CSVAPTGDEQFF. The DNA for the CDR3 is TGCAGCGTTGCCCCTACAGGGGATGAGCAGTTCTTC.

The chain combines TRBV19 with TRBJ1-5; 8 nucleotides align to TRBD1. The V gene's germline CDR1 is LNHDA and CDR2 SQIVND (reference sequence). The trim removed 6 bases at V and 0 bases at J, leaving 4 bases unmatched. The CDR3 sequence is 15 residues long. CDR3 loop: CASRRTGNSNQPQHF. CDR3 nucleotides: TGTGCCAGTAGACGGACAGGGAATAGCAATCAGCCCCAGCATTTT.

J is TRBJ2-3 and V is TRBV29-1; D is perhaps TRBD2 (5 bases). This CDR3 has 13 residues. Per germline, CDR1 SQVTM and CDR2 ANQGSEA. Trimming removed 4 bases at V and 0 bases at J, with 8 bases between. CDR3 nucleotide sequence: TGCAGCGTTGCGGGGTCGAGCACAGATACGCAGTATTTT. It encodes CSVAGSSTDTQYF.

This rearrangement joins TRBV28 to TRBJ1-2, with D possibly being TRBD1 (5 bases). V was shortened by 0 bases and J by 4 bases, with 12 bases between the two germline ends. Germline-derived CDR1 and CDR2 are MDHEN and SYDVKM. This CDR3 is built from 15 residues. CDR3 loop: CASSLWGHLFYGYTF. The CDR3 bases are TGTGCCAGCAGTTTATGGGGGCACCTCTTCTATGGCTACACCTTC.

The chain uses TRBV24-1 and TRBJ1-1; possibly TRBD1 for D (6 bases). This CDR3 contains 17 residues. The V end was cut by 5 bases, the J end by 0 bases, with 18 bases between. Germline V gene lookup returns CDR1 KGHDR and CDR2 SFDVKD. CDR3 nucleotide sequence: TGTGCCACCAGTGCCTTCGCCCAGGGGCCGTTGAACACTGAAGCTTTCTTT. Its translation is CATSAFAQGPLNTEAFF.

The chain joins TRBV9 to TRBJ2-1; the match to TRBD2 covers 11 bases. The CDR3 sequence is 15 residues long. V lost 7 bases, J lost 2 bases, and 5 bases stayed unmatched. The germline gives CDR1 SGDLS, CDR2 YYNGEE. The CDR3 DNA reads TGTGCCAGCGGACCGACTAGCGGGACCTACAATGAGCAGTTCTTC. The encoded protein is CASGPTSGTYNEQFF. Complete variable domain (other parts from reference TRBV9 and TRBJ2-1): DSGVTQTPKHLITATGQRVTLRCSPRSGDLSVYWYQQSLDQGLQFLIQYYNGEERAKGNILERFSAQQFPDLHSELNLSSLELGDSALYFCASGPTSGTYNEQFFGPGTRLTVL.

V gene TRBV5-1 combines with J gene TRBJ1-4; TRBD1 matches at 9 bases. Losses at the gene ends were 0 bases for V and 5 bases for J; bases not matched to a gene: 5. The germline gives CDR1 SGHRS, CDR2 YFSETQ. CDR3 length: 16 amino acids. The DNA of the CDR3 is TGCGCCAGCAGCTTGGGGGGACAGGGCCCGAATGAAAAACTGTTTTTT. It yields the protein CASSLGGQGPNEKLFF.

The chain employs TRBV6-5 and TRBJ1-5; 11 bases line up with TRBD1. Per the germline V gene, CDR1 is MNHEY and CDR2 is SVGAGI. There are 14 residues in the CDR3. Losses at the gene ends were 4 bases for V and 7 bases for J; bases not matched to a gene: 3. The CDR3 coding sequence is TGTGCCAGCAGTTTTGGGACAGGGGGGCAGCCCCAGCATTTT. Amino acids: CASSFGTGGQPQHF.

V usage is TRBV15 and J usage is TRBJ2-3; no reliable D call. Germline-derived CDR1 and CDR2 are LNHNV and YYDKDF (reference sequence). The ends were cut back, 1 base at V and 6 bases at J, with 14 bases in the middle. The CDR3 consists of 15 residues. Here the CDR3 DNA reads TGTGCCACCAGCAGAGTTTCGAGAGCTACGGATACGCAGTATTTT. Its protein is CATSRVSRATDTQYF.

The J gene is TRBJ1-1, the V gene TRBV5-1, with 7 bases matching TRBD1. The CDR3 is 13 residues long. Germline V gene data show CDR1 as SGHRS and CDR2 as YFSETQ. Unmatched junction bases numbered 5, after V lost 4 bases and J lost 5 bases. The CDR3 protein is CASSIQGRTEAFF. In nucleotides, the CDR3 is TGCGCCAGCAGCATACAGGGGAGGACTGAAGCTTTCTTT. The full variable domain, rest sourced from reference TRBV5-1 and TRBJ1-1, is KAGVTQTPRYLIKTRGQQVTLSCSPISGHRSVSWYQQTPGQGLQFLFEYFSETQRNKGNFPGRFSGRQFSNSRSEMNVSTLELGDSALYLCASSIQGRTEAFFGQGTRLTVV.

The V gene is TRBV5-1, the J gene TRBJ2-1; 10 positions agree with TRBD2. This CDR3 comprises 18 residues. Losses at the gene ends were 1 base for V and 0 bases for J; bases not matched to a gene: 7. Germline assignment: CDR1 SGHRS and CDR2 YFSETQ. The CDR3 loop reads CASSLRWTSGVSYNEQFF. DNA for the CDR3: TGCGCCAGCAGCTTGAGGTGGACTAGCGGAGTCTCCTACAATGAGCAGTTCTTC.

This rearrangement joins TRBV2 to TRBJ2-5, with 11 positions matching TRBD2. V trimming: 4 bases; J trimming: 1 base; junction bases outside the gene matches: 8. The CDR3 sequence is 17 residues long. Germline V CDR1 and CDR2: SNHLY, FYNNEI. The CDR3 DNA follows: TGTGCCAGCAGTGGACTAGCGGGATCAGGTAGCCAAGAGACCCAGTACTTC. Amino acids: CASSGLAGSGSQETQYF.